The 26 T cell receptor beta chains given below trace back to one sample, sequenced in a study of T cell changes during pregnancy in multiple sclerosis. Some clones are missing from TCRdb's copy, which holds only in-frame ones; the method was immunoSEQ multiplex PCR. The top ten clones hold 2.5% to 3.5% of a sample with tens of thousands of clones, around 93% of them seen once. The sample here was CD8+ T cells from peripheral blood mononuclear cells, taken in the second trimester of pregnancy. Source of these receptors: a female donor with multiple sclerosis, enrolled in a pregnancy study.

The chain has TRBV5-4 and TRBJ2-1, with D maybe TRBD1 (6 bases). V lost 4 bases and J lost 6, with 14 bases in between. Germline V gives CDR1 SGHNT, CDR2 YYREEE (reference sequence). The CDR3 loop spans 14 amino acids. CDR3 residues: CASSEPIGGNEQFF. CDR3 coding DNA: TGTGCCAGCAGCGAACCGATAGGGGGCAATGAGCAGTTCTTC. Full variable domain (remainder filled in from reference TRBV5-4 and TRBJ2-1): ETGVTQSPTHLIKTRGQQVTLRCSSQSGHNTVSWYQQALGQGPQFIFQYYREEENGRGNFPPRFSGLQFPNYSSELNVNALELDDSALYLCASSEPIGGNEQFFGPGTRLTVL.

Only one count was recorded for this clone. The chain combines TRBV4-1 with TRBJ2-7; 8 nucleotides match TRBD2. After removal of 3 bases from V and 3 bases from J, the junction contained 7 bases not matched to a gene. Per germline, CDR1 MGHRA and CDR2 YSYEKL. CDR3 length: 15 residues. The CDR3 bases are TGCGCCAGCAGCCAGCGGGTTAGCGGGAACTACGAGCAGTACTTC. It is translated as CASSQRVSGNYEQYF.

The V call is TRBV28, the J call TRBJ2-7; D is unresolved. V lost 5 bases and J 2 bases, leaving 13 bases between the germline ends. Germline V CDR1 and CDR2: MDHEN, SYDVKM. The CDR3 loop spans 14 amino acids. Here the CDR3 DNA reads TGTGCCAGCAGTCCGCCCGGGTCCGCCTACGAGCAGTACTTC. It translates to CASSPPGSAYEQYF. The variable domain in full, completed from reference TRBV28 and TRBJ2-7, reads DVKVTQSSRYLVKRTGEKVFLECVQDMDHENMFWYRQDPGLGLRLIYFSYDVKMKEKGDIPEGYSVSREKKERFSLILESASTNQTSMYLCASSPPGSAYEQYFGPGTRLTVT.

The chain is built from TRBV19 and TRBJ2-1; TRBD2 matches 11 bases. V lost 2 bases, J lost 4 bases, and 1 base stayed unmatched. CDR1 is LNHDA and CDR2 is SQIVND in the germline V gene (reference sequence). CDR3 length equals 15 residues. Here the CDR3 DNA reads TGTGCCAGTAGTATATCTAGCGGGAGGTACAATGAGCAGTTCTTC. Translation gives CASSISSGRYNEQFF. The full variable domain, with the rest looked up from reference TRBV19 and TRBJ2-1, is DGGITQSPKYLFRKEGQNVTLSCEQNLNHDAMYWYRQDPGQGLRLIYYSQIVNDFQKGDIAEGYSVSREKKESFPLTVTSAQKNPTAFYLCASSISSGRYNEQFFGPGTRLTVL.

The rearrangement joins TRBV19 to TRBJ1-5, with 9 positions matching TRBD1. Germline V gives CDR1 LNHDA, CDR2 SQIVND (reference sequence). The J segment lost 2 bases and the V segment lost 8 bases, leaving 10 bases of the junction unmatched. The CDR3 covers 16 residues. CDR3: CASLGQGWMGNQPQHF. The CDR3 DNA is TGTGCCAGTCTCGGACAGGGGTGGATGGGCAATCAGCCCCAGCATTTT.

The J gene is TRBJ2-1, the V gene TRBV5-1; TRBD1 agrees at 8 bases. Trimming took 2 bases from V and 9 from J; bases not matched to a gene: 4. CDR3 length equals 13 residues. Germline CDR1 is SGHRS and CDR2 is YFSETQ. CDR3 in amino acids: CASSFTGGGEQFF. CDR3 DNA: TGCGCCAGCAGCTTTACAGGGGGAGGTGAGCAGTTCTTC.

The chain recombines TRBV4-3 with TRBJ2-7; D is uncertain. From germline, CDR1 is LGHNA and CDR2 YSLEER. There are 15 residues in the CDR3. Trimming removed 0 bases from V and 2 bases from J, with 11 bases in between. In nucleotides, the CDR3 is TGCGCCAGCAGCCAAGATATGCGGCAGACCTACGAGCAGTACTTC. As protein: CASSQDMRQTYEQYF.

This sequence joins TRBV30 and TRBJ2-1, with 12 bases that match TRBD2. Looked up from germline, CDR1 is GTSNPN and CDR2 is SVGIG (reference sequence). The CDR3 has 14 residues. V shed 0 bases, J shed 6 bases, and the junction held 0 bases outside the gene matches. The CDR3 DNA reads as TGTGCCTGGAGTGTACTAGCGGGAGGCAATGAGCAGTTCTTC. Protein: CAWSVLAGGNEQFF.

The rearrangement uses TRBV7-9 and TRBJ2-1; D is possibly TRBD2 (6 bases). Germline-derived CDR1 and CDR2 are SEHNR and FQNEAQ (reference sequence). The V and J ends lost 5 bases and 2 bases respectively, with 13 bases between them. The CDR3 consists of 15 residues. CDR3 protein: CASSHRDFPYNEQFF. Here the CDR3 DNA reads TGTGCCAGCAGCCACCGGGACTTCCCCTACAATGAGCAGTTCTTC.

This clone has a handful of counts. The chain combines TRBV28 with TRBJ1-1, with 8 bases fitting TRBD1. Trimming at V came to 6 bases and at J to 2 bases, leaving 8 bases not matched to a gene. Per germline, CDR1 MDHEN and CDR2 SYDVKM. The CDR3 consists of 15 residues. The CDR3 spells CASRGTGTGNTEAFF. The CDR3 nucleotides read TGTGCCAGCAGGGGGACCGGGACAGGCAACACTGAAGCTTTCTTT.

The V and J genes are TRBV29-1 and TRBJ1-1; 8 bases fit TRBD1. V gave up 4 bases and J gave up 0 bases; unmatched junction bases: 4. The CDR3 is 14 amino acids. Germline CDR1 is SQVTM and CDR2 is ANQGSEA. The CDR3 sequence is CSVVTGEMNTEAFF. The CDR3 DNA sequence: TGCAGCGTTGTGACAGGGGAAATGAACACTGAAGCTTTCTTT.

The chain recombines TRBV27 with TRBJ1-2; the match to TRBD1 covers 8 bases. The V segment lost 6 bases and the J segment 7 bases; nucleotides outside the gene matches: 10. CDR3 length: 14 residues. In germline, CDR1 is MNHEY, CDR2 SMNVEV (reference sequence). CDR3 DNA sequence: TGTGCCAGCAGAACAGGGGGAAGGGTGGTTGGCTACACCTTC. Protein: CASRTGGRVVGYTF.

The genes are TRBV5-6 and TRBJ2-7, with 10 nucleotides matching TRBD2. Germline V gene sequence: CDR1 SGHDT, CDR2 YYEEEE. The V and J ends lost 4 bases and 5 bases, in that order; junction bases with no gene match: 18. This CDR3 has 18 residues. This CDR3 is CASSPTPGLAVRGHEQYF. The CDR3 DNA sequence: TGTGCCAGCAGCCCCACTCCTGGACTAGCGGTAAGGGGCCACGAGCAGTACTTC.

This clone has only a few counts. The rearrangement joins TRBV27 to TRBJ2-7, with 10 bases that match TRBD1. CDR3 length: 13 amino acids. Losses at the gene ends were 7 bases for V and 3 bases for J; bases not matched to a gene: 3. Per germline, CDR1 MNHEY and CDR2 SMNVEV (reference sequence). The CDR3 protein is CASKDRGNYEQYF. CDR3 bases: TGTGCCAGCAAGGACAGGGGGAACTACGAGCAGTACTTC.

This clone occurred a few times. This chain connects TRBV27 to TRBJ2-7; possible D gene TRBD2, 6 bases. V shed 3 bases and J shed 3 bases, with 15 bases lying between them. Germline lookup yields CDR1 MNHEY and CDR2 SMNVEV (reference sequence). The CDR3 runs 15 residues. CDR3 protein: CASSFLSARDYEQYF. DNA for the CDR3: TGTGCCAGCAGTTTTTTATCGGCGCGGGACTACGAGCAGTACTTC.

The rearrangement uses TRBV25-1 and TRBJ1-1; D ambiguous. Trimming stripped 6 bases from V and 0 bases from J, with 5 bases between. The V gene's germline CDR1 is MGHDK and CDR2 SYGVNS. The CDR3 is 12 residues long. The CDR3 DNA follows: TGTGCCAGCAGAGCCATGAACACTGAAGCTTTCTTT. The encoded protein is CASRAMNTEAFF.

The chain has TRBV28 and TRBJ2-1; tentative D call: TRBD2 (5 bases). The germline gives CDR1 MDHEN, CDR2 SYDVKM. V lost 2 bases and J 5 bases, leaving 10 bases between the germline ends. CDR3 length equals 14 residues. The CDR3 DNA sequence: TGTGCCAGCAGTTTAATAGGAGGAGACAATGAGCAGTTCTTC. Its protein is CASSLIGGDNEQFF. The entire variable domain, with the rest obtained from reference TRBV28 and TRBJ2-1, is as follows: DVKVTQSSRYLVKRTGEKVFLECVQDMDHENMFWYRQDPGLGLRLIYFSYDVKMKEKGDIPEGYSVSREKKERFSLILESASTNQTSMYLCASSLIGGDNEQFFGPGTRLTVL.

This clone was seen a single time. The rearrangement links TRBV19 to TRBJ2-1; no definite D call. Per germline, CDR1 LNHDA and CDR2 SQIVND (reference sequence). V lost 6 bases and J 4 bases, leaving 10 bases between the germline ends. This CDR3 is built from 13 residues. Here the CDR3 DNA reads TGTGCCAGTAGCCCGACTGGATACAATGAGCAGTTCTTC. It translates to CASSPTGYNEQFF.

This sequence joins TRBV5-1 and TRBJ2-5; D is tentatively TRBD1 or TRBD2 (10 bases each). Trimming left V 3 bases short and J 3 bases short, with 21 bases between. This CDR3 contains 17 residues. Germline lookup yields CDR1 SGHRS and CDR2 YFSETQ. For the CDR3, the DNA is TGCGCCAGCAGCTCGACAGGGGGCAGCGGGAGGGAAGAGACCCAGTACTTC. Protein sequence: CASSSTGGSGREETQYF.

The chain recombines TRBV6-1 with TRBJ1-4; tentatively, D is TRBD1 (5 bases). The V gene lost 5 bases and the J gene lost 5 bases, with 24 bases spanning the gap. The germline CDR1 and CDR2 sequences are MNHNS and SASEGT. The CDR3 runs to 18 residues. Here the CDR3 DNA reads TGTGCCAGCAGTCAAGACCCTTCTTGGGTGGGACTAAATGAAAAACTGTTTTTT. Its translation: CASSQDPSWVGLNEKLFF.

This chain links TRBV5-1 with TRBJ2-7; D is unclear. CDR3 length equals 16 residues. Germline V gene lookup returns CDR1 SGHRS and CDR2 YFSETQ. The V end lost 4 bases, the J end lost 5 bases, and 22 bases lay between the germline ends. The CDR3 sequence: CASSLPLTGGTNEQYF. CDR3 sequence (DNA): TGCGCCAGCAGCCTACCTCTGACGGGTGGTACAAACGAGCAGTACTTC.

This clone appeared once. The genes are TRBV19 and TRBJ1-2, with TRBD1 matching over 9 bases. Losses at the gene ends were 8 bases for V and 8 bases for J; bases not matched to a gene: 6. Per the germline V gene, CDR1 is LNHDA and CDR2 is SQIVND (reference sequence). The CDR3 totals 12 residues. The CDR3 bases are TGTGCCAGTGAACAGGGGGCTAACGGCTACACCTTC. It translates to CASEQGANGYTF.

The V and J genes are TRBV4-1 and TRBJ1-2; the match to TRBD1 covers 10 bases. The CDR3 totals 18 residues. V shed 1 base, J shed 2 bases, and the junction held 10 bases outside the gene matches. The germline gives CDR1 MGHRA, CDR2 YSYEKL. The DNA for the CDR3 is TGCGCCAGCAGCCAAGCCCTCGACAGGGGGCGGGGGAACTATGGCTACACCTTC. Protein: CASSQALDRGRGNYGYTF.

V gene TRBV5-1 combines with J gene TRBJ1-2; tentative D call: TRBD1 (6 bases). V lost 0 bases and J lost 3, with 21 bases in between. CDR1 SGHRS and CDR2 YFSETQ come from the germline V gene. CDR3 size: 18 residues. CDR3 residues: CASSLAGVASTAYYGYTF. For the CDR3, the DNA is TGCGCCAGCAGCTTGGCAGGGGTCGCCTCAACCGCATACTATGGCTACACCTTC.

V usage is TRBV7-6 and J usage is TRBJ1-5, with 9 bases matching TRBD1. Per germline, CDR1 SGHVS and CDR2 FNYEAQ. J was trimmed by 0 bases and V by 6 bases; bases with no gene match: 9. The CDR3 loop spans 17 amino acids. The CDR3 bases are TGTGCCAGCAGTAGAAGGACAGGGGTAAATAGCAATCAGCCCCAGCATTTT. It specifies CASSRRTGVNSNQPQHF.

The V gene is TRBV27, the J gene TRBJ1-1, with 11 bases matching TRBD1. This CDR3 spans 14 amino acids. The germline gives CDR1 MNHEY, CDR2 SMNVEV (reference sequence). Trimming at V came to 8 bases and at J to 5 bases, leaving 7 bases not matched to a gene. The CDR3 coding sequence is TGTGCCAGCTCCCGGACAGGGGGCCTGACTGAAGCTTTCTTT. Its translation is CASSRTGGLTEAFF.